Following are 17 T cell receptor beta chains from one sample sequenced in a study of graft-versus-host responses after intestinal transplantation. The assay was immunoSEQ multiplex PCR, and TCRdb's table has in-frame clones only and misses some. The sample contains about 86,000 clones, about 87% of which appear only once. What these receptors recognize is not known. The sequences come from unstimulated CD4+ T cells sorted from spleen or lymph node cells, collected before transplant. Receptors were obtained from a human donor who was the organ donor for an intestinal transplant.

The V and J genes are TRBV13 and TRBJ2-4; TRBD2 is a possible D gene (6 bases). With 3 bases removed from V and 3 bases from J, the gap between germline ends came to 15 bases. CDR1 and CDR2 from the germline V gene are PRHDT and FYEKMQ (reference sequence). The CDR3 contains 16 residues. The CDR3 region has the DNA TGTGCCAGCAGCTTCGCAGGTTGGGGAGGCAAAAACATTCAGTACTTC. Protein: CASSFAGWGGKNIQYF. The whole variable domain, filled in from reference TRBV13 and TRBJ2-4, reads AAGVIQSPRHLIKEKRETATLKCYPIPRHDTVYWYQQGPGQDPQFLISFYEKMQSDKGSIPDRFSAQQFSDYHSELNMSSLELGDSALYFCASSFAGWGGKNIQYFGAGTRLSVL.

The chain recombines TRBV7-9 with TRBJ2-5; D unresolved. Germline V lookup: CDR1 SEHNR, CDR2 FQNEAQ (reference sequence). Trimming removed 5 bases from V and 4 bases from J, with 11 bases in between. CDR3 length: 13 amino acids. The CDR3 sequence is CASSPRSGETQYF. CDR3 nucleotide sequence: TGTGCCAGCAGCCCCCGGTCTGGAGAGACCCAGTACTTC.

This CDR3 reads CASSSFGTSGRVAYNEQFF. The CDR3 DNA reads TGTGCCAGCAGCTCCTTCGGGACTAGCGGGAGGGTGGCCTACAATGAGCAGTTCTTC. The chain links TRBV7-2 to TRBJ2-1, with 16 bases matching TRBD2. J was trimmed by 2 bases and V by 4 bases; bases with no gene match: 8. Germline-derived CDR1 and CDR2 are SGHTA and FQGNSA. This CDR3 contains 19 residues.

The rearrangement uses TRBV7-2 and TRBJ2-7; 9 nucleotides agree with TRBD2. This CDR3 spans 14 amino acids. Germline V gives CDR1 SGHTA, CDR2 FQGNSA. The V and J ends lost 4 bases and 5 bases, in that order; junction bases with no gene match: 6. In DNA form, the CDR3 reads TGTGCCAGCAGCTCTAGCGGGATTAACCACGAGCAGTACTTC. It codes for CASSSSGINHEQYF. Full variable domain (missing parts from reference TRBV7-2 and TRBJ2-7): GAGVSQSPSNKVTEKGKDVELRCDPISGHTALYWYRQSLGQGLEFLIYFQGNSAPDKSGLPSDRFSAERTGGSVSTLTIQRTQQEDSAVYLCASSSSGINHEQYFGPGTRLTVT.

The chain links TRBV2 to TRBJ2-3; D gene uncertain. The CDR3 sequence is 15 residues long. V lost 4 bases, J lost 6 bases, and 17 bases lay in between. Per germline, CDR1 SNHLY and CDR2 FYNNEI. The CDR3 region is CASSGLAGTADTQYF. DNA for the CDR3: TGTGCCAGCAGTGGACTCGCTGGTACGGCGGATACGCAGTATTTT.

The chain recombines TRBV13 with TRBJ2-1; 8 nucleotides line up with TRBD2. V dropped 0 bases and J dropped 5; count of bases not matched to a gene: 6. The CDR3 length is 16 residues. The germline gives CDR1 PRHDT, CDR2 FYEKMQ (reference sequence). The CDR3 DNA follows: TGTGCCAGCAGCTTAGGTCCTCGGGAGGGTCACAATGAGCAGTTCTTC. Encoded protein: CASSLGPREGHNEQFF. Full variable domain (remainder filled in from reference TRBV13 and TRBJ2-1): AAGVIQSPRHLIKEKRETATLKCYPIPRHDTVYWYQQGPGQDPQFLISFYEKMQSDKGSIPDRFSAQQFSDYHSELNMSSLELGDSALYFCASSLGPREGHNEQFFGPGTRLTVL.

V is TRBV19 and J is TRBJ1-2; D is undetermined. V was clipped by 1 base and J by 5 bases, with 8 bases between them. From germline, CDR1 is LNHDA and CDR2 SQIVND (reference sequence). The CDR3 is 13 residues long. The CDR3 protein is CASSIAESYGYTF. The CDR3 bases are TGTGCCAGTAGTATAGCTGAGAGTTATGGCTACACCTTC. The full variable domain, its missing parts supplied by reference TRBV19 and TRBJ1-2, is DGGITQSPKYLFRKEGQNVTLSCEQNLNHDAMYWYRQDPGQGLRLIYYSQIVNDFQKGDIAEGYSVSREKKESFPLTVTSAQKNPTAFYLCASSIAESYGYTFGSGTRLTVV.

The gene calls are TRBV19 and TRBJ1-5, with D uncertain. The germline V and J ends were trimmed by 1 base and 8 bases, with 12 bases remaining between them. This CDR3 has 14 amino acids. Germline values: CDR1 LNHDA, CDR2 SQIVND (reference sequence). The DNA for the CDR3 is TGTGCCAGTAGTATAGGTTGGTGGGCTAAGCCCCAGCATTTT. It yields the protein CASSIGWWAKPQHF.

J is TRBJ2-2 and V is TRBV9; TRBD1 aligns across 8 bases. V dropped 0 bases and J dropped 6; count of bases not matched to a gene: 13. The CDR3 runs 18 residues. The V gene's germline CDR1 is SGDLS and CDR2 YYNGEE. CDR3 coding DNA: TGTGCCAGCAGCGTAGAGGGCAGGGGGCGAATTGGGGCCGGGGAGCTGTTTTTT. Its translation is CASSVEGRGRIGAGELFF.

The chain combines TRBV4-2 with TRBJ2-3, with 11 nucleotides matching TRBD2. With V trimmed by 4 bases and J by 1 base, 16 bases remained unmatched. This CDR3 has 20 amino acids. CDR1 is LGHNA and CDR2 is YNFKEQ in the germline V gene. The CDR3 nucleotides read TGTGCCAGCAGCCGCCTCCCCACACAACTAGCGGGAGTGGGCACAGATACGCAGTATTTT. This sequence encodes CASSRLPTQLAGVGTDTQYF.

J is TRBJ1-1 and V is TRBV5-8; weak D call: TRBD1 (6 bases). V lost 0 bases and J 1 base, leaving 7 bases between the germline ends. This CDR3 is built from 14 residues. From germline, CDR1 is SGHTS and CDR2 YDEGEE. The CDR3 loop is CASSLGGGNTEAFF. The CDR3 nucleotides read TGTGCCAGCAGCTTGGGAGGGGGGAACACTGAAGCTTTCTTT.

CDR3 protein: CASSIAGATNEKLFF. CDR3 nucleotide sequence: TGTGCCAGTAGTATCGCGGGTGCAACTAATGAAAAACTGTTTTTT. The gene calls are TRBV19 and TRBJ1-4; D gene ambiguous. V lost 3 bases and J lost 0, with 8 bases in between. The CDR3 loop spans 15 amino acids. From germline, CDR1 is LNHDA and CDR2 SQIVND (reference sequence).

V is TRBV6-5 and J is TRBJ1-4; 7 nucleotides align to TRBD1. The CDR3 extends over 14 amino acids. The germline V gene has CDR1 MNHEY and CDR2 SVGAGI. V shed 5 bases, J shed 3 bases, and the junction held 3 bases outside the gene matches. CDR3 DNA: TGTGCCAGCAGTCCCCAGGGGGCTAATGAAAAACTGTTTTTT. Protein: CASSPQGANEKLFF.

This sequence joins TRBV14 and TRBJ1-2; tentative D call: TRBD1 (5 bases). The CDR3 contains 14 residues. The V end was cut by 4 bases, the J end by 3 bases, with 12 bases between. Germline V CDR1 and CDR2: SGHDN, FVKESK. The CDR3 sequence: CASSLSWGDYGYTF. The CDR3 nucleotides read TGTGCCAGCAGCCTGTCCTGGGGCGACTATGGCTACACCTTC.

The chain links TRBV11-2 to TRBJ2-1, with a weak D call TRBD2 (5 bases). This CDR3 region has 15 residues. The V end was cut by 1 base, the J end by 5 bases, with 12 bases between. Germline V gene lookup returns CDR1 SGHAT and CDR2 FQNNGV. The CDR3 sequence: CASSLAASSHNEQFF. CDR3 coding DNA: TGTGCCAGCAGCTTAGCGGCTAGCAGTCACAATGAGCAGTTCTTC.

The V gene is TRBV15, the J gene TRBJ1-2; D may be TRBD1 (6 bases). The CDR3 runs 13 residues. Looked up from germline, CDR1 is LNHNV and CDR2 is YYDKDF (reference sequence). Trimming shortened V by 1 base and J by 6 bases, and 9 bases separated the two germline ends. The CDR3 loop is CATSRVGGNGYTF. The DNA for the CDR3 is TGTGCCACCAGCAGAGTAGGGGGAAATGGCTACACCTTC. The entire variable domain, with the rest obtained from reference TRBV15 and TRBJ1-2, is as follows: DAMVIQNPRYQVTQFGKPVTLSCSQTLNHNVMYWYQQKSSQAPKLLFHYYDKDFNNEADTPDNFQSRRPNTSFCFLDIRSPGLGDTAMYLCATSRVGGNGYTFGSGTRLTVV.

The V and J genes are TRBV27 and TRBJ2-7; TRBD2 matches at 8 bases. Trimming removed 0 bases from V and 3 bases from J; junction bases left unmatched: 4. The CDR3 length is 15 residues. Germline V lookup: CDR1 MNHEY, CDR2 SMNVEV (reference sequence). This CDR3 is CASSLSVGTSYEQYF. The CDR3 region has the DNA TGTGCCAGCAGTTTATCGGTCGGGACTAGCTACGAGCAGTACTTC.